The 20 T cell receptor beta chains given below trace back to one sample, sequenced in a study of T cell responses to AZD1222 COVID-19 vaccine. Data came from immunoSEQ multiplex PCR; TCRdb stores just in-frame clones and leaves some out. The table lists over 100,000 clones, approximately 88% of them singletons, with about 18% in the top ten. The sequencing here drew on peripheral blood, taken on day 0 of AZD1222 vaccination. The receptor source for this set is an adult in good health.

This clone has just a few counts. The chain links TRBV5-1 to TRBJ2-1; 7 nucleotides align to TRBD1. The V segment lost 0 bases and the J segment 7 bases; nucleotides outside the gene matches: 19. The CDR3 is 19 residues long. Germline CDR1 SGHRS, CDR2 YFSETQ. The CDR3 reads CASSLAGQGVRRISNEQFF. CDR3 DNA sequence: TGCGCCAGCAGCTTGGCCGGGCAGGGGGTTCGCCGGATTAGTAATGAGCAGTTCTTC.

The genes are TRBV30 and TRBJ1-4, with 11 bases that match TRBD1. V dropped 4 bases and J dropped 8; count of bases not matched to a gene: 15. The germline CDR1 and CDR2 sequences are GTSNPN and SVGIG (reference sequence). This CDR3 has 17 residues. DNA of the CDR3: TGTGCCTGGACCGGACAGGGGGCGAACCCGAGGGGCGAAAAACTGTTTTTT. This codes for CAWTGQGANPRGEKLFF.

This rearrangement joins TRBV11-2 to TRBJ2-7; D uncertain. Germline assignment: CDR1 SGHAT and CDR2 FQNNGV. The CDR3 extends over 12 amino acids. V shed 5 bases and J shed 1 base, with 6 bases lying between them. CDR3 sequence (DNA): TGTGCCAGCAGCCCCGATTCCTACGAGCAGTACTTC. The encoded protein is CASSPDSYEQYF.

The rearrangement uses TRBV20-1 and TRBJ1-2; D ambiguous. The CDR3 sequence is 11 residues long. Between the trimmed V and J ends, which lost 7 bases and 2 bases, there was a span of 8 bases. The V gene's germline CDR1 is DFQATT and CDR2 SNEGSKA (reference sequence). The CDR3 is CSVQENYGYTF. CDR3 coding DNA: TGCAGTGTTCAGGAGAACTATGGCTACACCTTC.

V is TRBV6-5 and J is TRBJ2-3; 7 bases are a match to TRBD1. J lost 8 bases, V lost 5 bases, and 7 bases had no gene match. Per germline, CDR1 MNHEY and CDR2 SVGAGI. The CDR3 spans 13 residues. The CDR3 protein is CASSPTGSATQYF. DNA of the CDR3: TGTGCCAGCAGTCCGACAGGGTCAGCTACGCAGTATTTT.

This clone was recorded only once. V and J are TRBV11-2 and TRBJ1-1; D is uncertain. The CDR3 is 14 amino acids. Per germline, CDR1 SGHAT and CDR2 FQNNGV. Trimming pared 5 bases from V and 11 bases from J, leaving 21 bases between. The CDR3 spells CASSKPRDSPRAFF. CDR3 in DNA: TGTGCCAGCAGCAAACCCCGAGACTCCCCTCGGGCTTTCTTT.

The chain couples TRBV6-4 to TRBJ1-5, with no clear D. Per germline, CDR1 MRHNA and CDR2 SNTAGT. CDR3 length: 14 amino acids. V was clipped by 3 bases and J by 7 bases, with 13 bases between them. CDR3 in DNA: TGTGCCAGCAGTGAACTCGCGAAGGGCCAGCCCCAGCATTTT. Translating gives CASSELAKGQPQHF.

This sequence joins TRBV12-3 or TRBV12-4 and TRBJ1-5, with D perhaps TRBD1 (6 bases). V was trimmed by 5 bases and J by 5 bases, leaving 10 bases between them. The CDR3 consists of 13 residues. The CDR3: CASSRDNDQPQHF. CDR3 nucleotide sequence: TGTGCCAGCAGTCGGGACAACGATCAGCCCCAGCATTTT.

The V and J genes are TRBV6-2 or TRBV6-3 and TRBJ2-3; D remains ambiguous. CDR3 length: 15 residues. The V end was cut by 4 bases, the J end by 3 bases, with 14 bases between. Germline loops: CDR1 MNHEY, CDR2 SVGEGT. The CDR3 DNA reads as TGTGCCAGCAGTTCAGTAATAGCTAGGACAGATACGCAGTATTTT. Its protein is CASSSVIARTDTQYF.

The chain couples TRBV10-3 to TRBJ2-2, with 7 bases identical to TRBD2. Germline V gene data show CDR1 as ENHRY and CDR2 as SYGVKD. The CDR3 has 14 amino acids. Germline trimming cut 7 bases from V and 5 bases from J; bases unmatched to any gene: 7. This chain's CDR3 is CAIKGGSGTGELFF. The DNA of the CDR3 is TGTGCCATCAAAGGCGGGAGCGGTACCGGGGAGCTGTTTTTT.

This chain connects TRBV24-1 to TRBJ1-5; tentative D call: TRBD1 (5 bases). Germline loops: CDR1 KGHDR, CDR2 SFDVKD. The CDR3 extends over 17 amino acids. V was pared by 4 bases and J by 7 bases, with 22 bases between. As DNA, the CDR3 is TGTGCCACCAGTGAAGCCCCGGGACGGCCTTCGGGGCAGCCCCAGCATTTT. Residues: CATSEAPGRPSGQPQHF.

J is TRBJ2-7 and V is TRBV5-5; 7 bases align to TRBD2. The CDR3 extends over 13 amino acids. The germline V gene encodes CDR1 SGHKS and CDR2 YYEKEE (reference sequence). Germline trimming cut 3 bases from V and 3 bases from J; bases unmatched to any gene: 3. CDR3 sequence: CASSWEGFYEQYF. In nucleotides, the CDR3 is TGTGCCAGCAGCTGGGAGGGATTCTACGAGCAGTACTTC.

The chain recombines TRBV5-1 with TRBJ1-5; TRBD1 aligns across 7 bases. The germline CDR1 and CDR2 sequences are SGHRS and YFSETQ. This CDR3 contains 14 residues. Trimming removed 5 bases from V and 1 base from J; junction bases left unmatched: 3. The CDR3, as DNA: TGCGCCAGCAGTCAGGGGGGGAGCAATCAGCCCCAGCATTTT. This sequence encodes CASSQGGSNQPQHF.

CDR3 sequence reads: CASSVAGTGGNQPQHF. CDR3 nucleotides: TGTGCCAGCAGCGTAGCCGGGACAGGGGGCAATCAGCCCCAGCATTTT. This sequence joins TRBV9 and TRBJ1-5; 10 bases map to TRBD1. J gave up 2 bases and V 0 bases, and 2 bases lay outside the gene matches. This CDR3 is 16 amino acids long. Germline-derived CDR1 and CDR2 are SGDLS and YYNGEE.

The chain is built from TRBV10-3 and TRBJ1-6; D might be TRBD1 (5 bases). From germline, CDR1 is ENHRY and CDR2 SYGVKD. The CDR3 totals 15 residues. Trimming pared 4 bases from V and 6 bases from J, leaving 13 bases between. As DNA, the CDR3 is TGTGCCATCAGTGGGGATTGGCAGGGTAATTCACCCCTCCACTTT. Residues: CAISGDWQGNSPLHF.

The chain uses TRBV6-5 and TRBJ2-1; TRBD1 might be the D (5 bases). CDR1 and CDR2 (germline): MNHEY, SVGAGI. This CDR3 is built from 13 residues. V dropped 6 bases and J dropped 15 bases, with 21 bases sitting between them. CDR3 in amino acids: CASRVDSVGFPFF. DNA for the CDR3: TGTGCCAGCAGAGTAGACAGCGTGGGGTTTCCGTTCTTC.

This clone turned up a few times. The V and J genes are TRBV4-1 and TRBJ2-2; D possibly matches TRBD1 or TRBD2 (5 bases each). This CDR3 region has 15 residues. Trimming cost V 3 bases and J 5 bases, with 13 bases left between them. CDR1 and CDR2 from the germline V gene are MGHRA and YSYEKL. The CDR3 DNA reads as TGCGCCAGCAGCCAGGGACCCCTAATTACCGGGGAGCTGTTTTTT. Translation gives CASSQGPLITGELFF.

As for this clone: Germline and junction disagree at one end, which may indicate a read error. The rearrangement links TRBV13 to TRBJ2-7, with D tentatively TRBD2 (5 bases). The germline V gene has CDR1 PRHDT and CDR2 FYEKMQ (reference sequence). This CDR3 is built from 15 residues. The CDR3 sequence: CASSLGLLKQYEQYF. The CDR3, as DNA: TGTGCCAGCAGCCTAGGACTGCTCAAACAGTACGAGCAGTACTTC.

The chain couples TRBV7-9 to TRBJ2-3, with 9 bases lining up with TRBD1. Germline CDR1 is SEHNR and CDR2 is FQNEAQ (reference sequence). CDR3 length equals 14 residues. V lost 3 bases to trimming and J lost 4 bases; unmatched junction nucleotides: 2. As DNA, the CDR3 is TGTGCCAGCAGCTTGACAGGGGGGGCAGATACGCAGTATTTT. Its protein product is CASSLTGGADTQYF. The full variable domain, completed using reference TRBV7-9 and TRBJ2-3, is DTGVSQNPRHKITKRGQNVTFRCDPISEHNRLYWYRQTLGQGPEFLTYFQNEAQLEKSRLLSDRFSAERPKGSFSTLEIQRTEQGDSAMYLCASSLTGGADTQYFGPGTRLTVL.

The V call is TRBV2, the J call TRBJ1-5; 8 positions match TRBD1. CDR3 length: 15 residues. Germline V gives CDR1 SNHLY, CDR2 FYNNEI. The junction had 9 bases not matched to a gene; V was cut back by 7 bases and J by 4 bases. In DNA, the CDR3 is TGTGCCAGCAAGACGGACAGGGACCGAAATCAGCCCCAGCATTTT. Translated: CASKTDRDRNQPQHF.